This TCR beta chain was obtained from a study of T cells expressing NK-cell markers. Looking at the study overall: The TCR beta repertoires originated in sorted CD3+CD56+NKG2C+, CD3+CD56+NKG2C- and CD3+CD56-NKG2C+ T cells.

Regarding the study as a whole: As a fraction of CD8+ T cells, dominant NKG2C+ clonotypes reached about 1.0-7.5% in six donors. Expanded clones of NKG2C+ T cells had an unclear HCMV specificity.

CDR3 length equals 15 residues. From germline, CDR1 is SGDLS and CDR2 YYNGEE. Researchers built TCR beta cDNA using 5'RACE template switching with UMIs. TCRdb reanalyzed the 5' RACE reads, giving one entry per CDR3 protein sequence and no DNA. The sample data list hundreds of thousands of distinct CDR3 sequences. A word on this clonotype: What it binds is unknown.

The source is a woman aged 18 to 69 in good health. Sequenced input: blood T cells: a sorted CD56 or NKG2C T cell subset, CD4+ or CD8+ T cells, or bulk PBMC T cells (not recorded which). J is TRBJ2-2 and V is TRBV9; the D call from TCRdb, TRBD1, cannot be confirmed without DNA. This chain's CDR3 is CASSAGDRATGELFF.